This T cell receptor beta chain was recovered during a study of blood T cell repertoires in COVID-19. Looking at the study overall: Some COVID-19 samples were acute and others convalescent; all came from the United States, Italy and Spain. Sources were T cells, B-cell-depleted T cells, or PBMCs; the material itself was cDNA or gDNA.

Per the original data handling: Amplifying reference gene primers gave estimates of nucleated cell counts. The data were produced by immunoSEQ multiplex PCR, yet TCRdb's version contains in-frame clones alone and is incomplete. V and J calls and clone size are given by that table; D and trimming were obtained from the DNA. The data contain about 230,000 clones, 65% to 90% of them singletons. J gave up 3 bases and V 8 bases, and 10 bases lay outside the gene matches. This CDR3 is built from 14 residues. Germline loops: CDR1 LNHDA, CDR2 SQIVND (reference sequence). Sample: peripheral blood. The origin of this receptor is a woman aged 45 to 65 with acute or convalescent COVID-19. The rearrangement links TRBV19 to TRBJ2-7; 7 bases agree with TRBD1. Here the CDR3 DNA reads TGTGCCAGTTCGAACCGGGACAGTTACTACGAGCAGTACTTC. Translated, it gives CASSNRDSYYEQYF.